Included here is one T cell receptor (beta chain) sequence, with context. The antigen is unknown. The data belong to a study of Ad26.COV2.S vaccination and SARS-CoV-2 variants. The table came from immunoSEQ multiplex PCR; TCRdb's copy has only in-frame clones and leaves some out. The repertoire holds roughly 92,000 clones, with around 82% as singletons. Study observations and caveats: Measurements of TCR breadth and depth may have given underestimates of the total T cell responses. Vaccinated and placebo-treated recipients had similar non-spike TCR breadth. A substantial breadth of spike-specific CD8+ and CD4+ T cell responses after vaccination has been reported. Placebo recipients trailed vaccine recipients in spike-specific TCR breadth.

The CDR3 loop spans 18 amino acids. The chain has TRBV21-1 and TRBJ2-3; the table gives TRBD2 as D, unverified against the DNA. TRBV21-1 is a known pseudogene. The origin of this receptor is a human donor who had recovered from COVID-19. The material was peripheral blood, obtained after recovery from COVID-19. The CDR3 reads CASSKPFWGRVGTDTQYF. The CDR3, as DNA: TGTGCCAGCAGCAAACCTTTTTGGGGGAGGGTAGGCACAGATACGCAGTATTTT.